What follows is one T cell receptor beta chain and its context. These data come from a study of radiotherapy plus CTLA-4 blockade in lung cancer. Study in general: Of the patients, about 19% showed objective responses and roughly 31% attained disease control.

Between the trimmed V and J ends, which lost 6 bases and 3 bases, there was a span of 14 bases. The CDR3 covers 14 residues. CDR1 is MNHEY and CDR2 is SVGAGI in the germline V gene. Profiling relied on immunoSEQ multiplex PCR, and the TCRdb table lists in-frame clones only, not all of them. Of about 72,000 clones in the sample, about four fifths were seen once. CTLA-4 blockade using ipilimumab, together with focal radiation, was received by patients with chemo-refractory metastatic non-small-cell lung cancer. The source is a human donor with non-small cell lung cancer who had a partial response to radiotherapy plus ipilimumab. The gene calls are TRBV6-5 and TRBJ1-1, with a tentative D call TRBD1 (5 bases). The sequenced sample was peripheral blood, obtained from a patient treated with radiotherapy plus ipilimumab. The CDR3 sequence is CASSLSDRHTEAFF. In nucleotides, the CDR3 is TGTGCCAGCAGCCTCTCTGACAGACACACTGAAGCTTTCTTT.